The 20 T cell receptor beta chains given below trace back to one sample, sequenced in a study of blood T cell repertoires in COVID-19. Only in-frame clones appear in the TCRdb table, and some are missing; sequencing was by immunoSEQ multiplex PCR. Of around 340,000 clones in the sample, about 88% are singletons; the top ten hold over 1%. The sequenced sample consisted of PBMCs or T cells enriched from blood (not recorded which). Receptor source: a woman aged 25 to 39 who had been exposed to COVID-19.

CDR3 nucleotides: TGTGCCAGCAGTTCACCGGGACTAGGAGACGAGCAGTACTTC. Its translation: CASSSPGLGDEQYF. The chain has TRBV28 and TRBJ2-7; 8 bases agree with TRBD2. Germline V gives CDR1 MDHEN, CDR2 SYDVKM. The length of the CDR3 is 14 residues. Germline trimming cut 4 bases from V and 5 bases from J; bases unmatched to any gene: 7.

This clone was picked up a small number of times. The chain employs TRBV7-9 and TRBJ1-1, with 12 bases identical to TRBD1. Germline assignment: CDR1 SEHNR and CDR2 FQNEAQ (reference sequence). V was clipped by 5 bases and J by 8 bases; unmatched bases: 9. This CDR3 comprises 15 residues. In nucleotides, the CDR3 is TGTGCCAGCAGCCTCCGGGACAGGGGGCAAGGGGAAGCTTTCTTT. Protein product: CASSLRDRGQGEAFF.

The DNA for the CDR3 is TGTGCCAGCAGCTTCAAGGTTAGGGGAAGCACAGATACGCAGTATTTT. This gives the protein CASSFKVRGSTDTQYF. This rearrangement joins TRBV7-8 to TRBJ2-3; a possible D gene is TRBD1 (5 bases). CDR1 and CDR2 from the germline V gene are SGHVS and FQNEAQ. The CDR3 consists of 16 residues. V was cut by 3 bases and J by 0 bases, with 13 bases left in between.

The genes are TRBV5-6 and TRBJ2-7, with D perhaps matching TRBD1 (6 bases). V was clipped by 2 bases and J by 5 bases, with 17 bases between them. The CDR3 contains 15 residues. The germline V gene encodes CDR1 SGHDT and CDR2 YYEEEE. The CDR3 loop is CASSFLGQRPNEQYF. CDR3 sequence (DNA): TGTGCCAGCAGCTTTCTCGGACAGCGGCCCAACGAGCAGTACTTC. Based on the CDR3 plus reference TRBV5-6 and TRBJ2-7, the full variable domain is DAGVTQSPTHLIKTRGQQVTLRCSPKSGHDTVSWYQQALGQGPQFIFQYYEEEERQRGNFPDRFSGHQFPNYSSELNVNALLLGDSALYLCASSFLGQRPNEQYFGPGTRLTVT.

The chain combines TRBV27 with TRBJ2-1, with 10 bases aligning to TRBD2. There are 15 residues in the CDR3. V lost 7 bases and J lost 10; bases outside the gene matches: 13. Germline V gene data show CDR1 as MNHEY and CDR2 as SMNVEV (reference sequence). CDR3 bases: TGTGCCAGCATATCGAGCGGGAGGGCGGTTTCGGAGCAGTTCTTC. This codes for CASISSGRAVSEQFF.

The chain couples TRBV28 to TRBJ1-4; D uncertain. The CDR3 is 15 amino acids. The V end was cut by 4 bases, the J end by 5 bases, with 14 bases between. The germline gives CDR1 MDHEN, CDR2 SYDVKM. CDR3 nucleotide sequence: TGTGCCAGCAGTTCGCCAGGCGACCAGAATGAAAAACTGTTTTTT. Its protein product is CASSSPGDQNEKLFF.

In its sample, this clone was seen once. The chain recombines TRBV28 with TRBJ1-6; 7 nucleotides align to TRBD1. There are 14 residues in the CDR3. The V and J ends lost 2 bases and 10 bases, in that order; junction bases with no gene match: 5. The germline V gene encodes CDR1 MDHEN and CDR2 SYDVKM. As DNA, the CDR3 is TGTGCCAGCAGTTTAGAGGGGGCACGGTCACCCCTCCACTTT. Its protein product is CASSLEGARSPLHF.

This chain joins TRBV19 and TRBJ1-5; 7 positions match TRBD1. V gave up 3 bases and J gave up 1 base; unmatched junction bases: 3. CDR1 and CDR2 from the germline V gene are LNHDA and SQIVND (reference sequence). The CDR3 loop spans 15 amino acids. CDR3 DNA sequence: TGTGCCAGTAGTATTCGGACAGGAAGCAATCAGCCCCAGCATTTT. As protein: CASSIRTGSNQPQHF. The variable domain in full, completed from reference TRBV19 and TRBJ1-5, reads DGGITQSPKYLFRKEGQNVTLSCEQNLNHDAMYWYRQDPGQGLRLIYYSQIVNDFQKGDIAEGYSVSREKKESFPLTVTSAQKNPTAFYLCASSIRTGSNQPQHFGDGTRLSIL.

Here the CDR3 reads CASSPAGYPRETQYF. The CDR3 region has the DNA TGCGCCAGCAGTCCCGCCGGGTACCCACGGGAGACCCAGTACTTC. The J gene is TRBJ2-5, the V gene TRBV10-2; D not certain. V was trimmed by 5 bases and J by 5 bases, leaving 18 bases between them. The germline CDR1 and CDR2 sequences are WSHSY and SAAADI. There are 15 residues in the CDR3.

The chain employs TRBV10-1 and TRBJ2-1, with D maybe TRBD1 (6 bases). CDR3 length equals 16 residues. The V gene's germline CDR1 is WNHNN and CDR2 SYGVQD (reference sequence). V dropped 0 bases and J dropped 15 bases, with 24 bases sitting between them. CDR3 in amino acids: CASSESIGERGTRWFF. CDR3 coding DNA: TGCGCCAGCAGTGAGTCGATTGGGGAAAGGGGGACGAGGTGGTTCTTC.

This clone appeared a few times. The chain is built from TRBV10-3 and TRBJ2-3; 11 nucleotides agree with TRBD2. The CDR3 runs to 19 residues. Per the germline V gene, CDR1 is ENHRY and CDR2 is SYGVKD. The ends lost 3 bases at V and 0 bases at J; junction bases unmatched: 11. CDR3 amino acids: CAISDSGRASRSSTDTQYF. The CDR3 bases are TGTGCCATCAGTGATAGCGGGAGGGCTTCCCGGTCTAGCACAGATACGCAGTATTTT.

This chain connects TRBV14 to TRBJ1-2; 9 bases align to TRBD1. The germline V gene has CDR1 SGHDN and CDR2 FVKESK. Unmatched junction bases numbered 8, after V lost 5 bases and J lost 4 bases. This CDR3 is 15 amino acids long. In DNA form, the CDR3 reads TGTGCCAGCAGCGAAGGACAGGGGTGGGGCTATGGCTACACCTTC. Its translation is CASSEGQGWGYGYTF. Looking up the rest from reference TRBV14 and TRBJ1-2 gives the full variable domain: EAGVTQFPSHSVIEKGQTVTLRCDPISGHDNLYWYRRVMGKEIKFLLHFVKESKQDESGMPNNRFLAERTGGTYSTLKVQPAELEDSGVYFCASSEGQGWGYGYTFGSGTRLTVV.

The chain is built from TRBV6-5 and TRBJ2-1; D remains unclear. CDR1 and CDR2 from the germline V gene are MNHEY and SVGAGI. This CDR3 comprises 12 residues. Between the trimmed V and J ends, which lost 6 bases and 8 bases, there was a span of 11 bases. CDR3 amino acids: CASRPPTDEQFF. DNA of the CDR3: TGTGCCAGCAGGCCACCCACAGATGAGCAGTTCTTC.

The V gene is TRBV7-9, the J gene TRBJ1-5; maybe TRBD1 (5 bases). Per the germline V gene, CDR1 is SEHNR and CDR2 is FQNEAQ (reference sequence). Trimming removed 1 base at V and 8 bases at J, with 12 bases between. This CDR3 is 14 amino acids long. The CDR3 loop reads CASSLDRPLEPQHF. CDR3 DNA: TGTGCCAGCAGCTTAGACAGGCCTTTGGAGCCCCAGCATTTT.

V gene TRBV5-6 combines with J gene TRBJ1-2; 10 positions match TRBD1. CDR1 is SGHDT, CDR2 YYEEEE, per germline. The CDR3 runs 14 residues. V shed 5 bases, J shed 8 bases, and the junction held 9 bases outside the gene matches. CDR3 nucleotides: TGTGCCAGCAGACGCCCTGGGACAGGGGACGGCTACACCTTC. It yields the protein CASRRPGTGDGYTF.

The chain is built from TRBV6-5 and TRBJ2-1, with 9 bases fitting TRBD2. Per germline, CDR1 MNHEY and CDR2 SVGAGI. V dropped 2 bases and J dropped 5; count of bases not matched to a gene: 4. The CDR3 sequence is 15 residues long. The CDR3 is CASSYGTSLDNEQFF. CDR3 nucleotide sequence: TGTGCCAGCAGTTACGGGACTAGCTTAGACAATGAGCAGTTCTTC.

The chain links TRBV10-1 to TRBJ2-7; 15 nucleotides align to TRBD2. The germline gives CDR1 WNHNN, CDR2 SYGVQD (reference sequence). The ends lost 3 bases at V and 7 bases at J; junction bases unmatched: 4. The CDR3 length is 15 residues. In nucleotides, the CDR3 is TGCGCCAGCAGTGAAGGACTAGCGGGAGGGCTTGAGCAGTACTTC. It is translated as CASSEGLAGGLEQYF.

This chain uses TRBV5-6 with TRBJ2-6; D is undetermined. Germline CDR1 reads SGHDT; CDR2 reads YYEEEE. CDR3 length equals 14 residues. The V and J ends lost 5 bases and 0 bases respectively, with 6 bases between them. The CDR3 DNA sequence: TGTGCCAGCAGATACAGCTCTGGGGCCAACGTCCTGACTTTC. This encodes CASRYSSGANVLTF.

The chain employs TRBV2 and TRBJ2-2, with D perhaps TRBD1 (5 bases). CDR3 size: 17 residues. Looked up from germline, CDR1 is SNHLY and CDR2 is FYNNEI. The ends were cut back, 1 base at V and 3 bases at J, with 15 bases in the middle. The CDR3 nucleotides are TGTGCCAGCAGTGAAGAGGGGTGGTGGGGTGACACCGGGGAGCTGTTTTTT. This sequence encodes CASSEEGWWGDTGELFF.

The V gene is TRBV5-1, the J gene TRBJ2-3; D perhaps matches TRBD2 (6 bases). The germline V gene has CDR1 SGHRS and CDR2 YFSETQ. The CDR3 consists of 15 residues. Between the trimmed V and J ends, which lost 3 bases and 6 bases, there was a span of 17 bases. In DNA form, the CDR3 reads TGCGCCAGCAGCTCCCCAGGACGAGGGAGGGATACGCAGTATTTT. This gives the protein CASSSPGRGRDTQYF.